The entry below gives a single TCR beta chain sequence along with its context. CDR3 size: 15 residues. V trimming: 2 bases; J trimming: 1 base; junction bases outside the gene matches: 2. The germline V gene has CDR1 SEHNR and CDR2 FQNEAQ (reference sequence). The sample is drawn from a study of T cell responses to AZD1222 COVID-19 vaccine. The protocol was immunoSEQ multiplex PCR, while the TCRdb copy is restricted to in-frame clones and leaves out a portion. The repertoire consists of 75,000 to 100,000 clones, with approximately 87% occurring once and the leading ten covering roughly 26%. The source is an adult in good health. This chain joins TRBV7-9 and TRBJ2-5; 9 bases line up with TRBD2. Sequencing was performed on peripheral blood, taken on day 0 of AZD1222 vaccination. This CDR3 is CASSLSSGIQETQYF. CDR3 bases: TGTGCCAGCAGCTTATCTAGCGGGATCCAAGAGACCCAGTACTTC.